This is a list of T cell receptor beta chains from one sample in a study of blood T cells in healthy people across ages. TCRdb re-called the 5' RACE reads with MiXCR, one entry per CDR3 protein. The sample includes some 1.4 million distinct CDR3 sequences, around 42% of them seen just once. Sequenced material: blood. The receptor set was obtained from a young woman in good health. The CDR3 runs from the conserved cysteine through the conserved F or W. The D gene is left open where the match is weak. Size is stated for part of the rows, as once, few or many counts, or as a class when the clone is expanded.

V gene	D gene	clone size	J gene	CDR3 protein	CDR3 DNA
TRBV3-1	NA	NA	TRBJ1-6	CASSQGQGRLRNSPLHF	TGTGCCAGCAGCCAAGGTCAGGGCAGGTTGAGAAATTCACCCCTCCACTTT
TRBV7-6	NA	few	TRBJ2-5	CASSLAVAGGLYF	TGTGCCAGCAGCTTAGCGGTGGCAGGGGGGCTGTACTTC
TRBV20-1	NA	NA	TRBJ1-1	CSARSADKVSRGTEAFF	TGCAGTGCTAGATCGGCGGACAAGGTTTCCCGGGGTACTGAAGCTTTCTTT
TRBV7-2	NA	few	TRBJ2-3	CASSFPNLATSGSDTQYF	TGTGCCAGCAGCTTCCCCAACCTAGCAACCTCGGGGTCAGATACGCAGTATTTT
TRBV29-1	NA	once	TRBJ2-2	CSVEDRADTGELFF	TGCAGCGTTGAAGATCGGGCAGACACCGGGGAGCTGTTTTTT
TRBV5-1	TRBD2	NA	TRBJ2-7	CASSSGLAGALYYEQYF	TGCGCCAGCAGCTCCGGACTAGCGGGAGCCCTGTACTACGAGCAGTACTTC
TRBV12-3/TRBV12-4	NA	NA	TRBJ2-5	CASSVGGVETQYF	TGTGCCAGCAGTGTCGGAGGGGTGGAGACCCAGTACTTC
TRBV16	NA	once	TRBJ2-3	CASSEEDPSRPTDTQYF	TGTGCCAGCAGCGAAGAAGATCCCAGTCGGCCCACAGATACGCAGTATTTT
TRBV6-6	NA	NA	TRBJ2-2	CASSFDALRGTGELFF	TGTGCCAGCAGTTTTGACGCTCTCCGAGGCACCGGGGAGCTGTTTTTT
TRBV28	NA	few	TRBJ2-1	CASSAPNRYNEQFF	TGTGCCAGCAGTGCCCCAAACCGGTACAATGAGCAGTTCTTC
TRBV25-1	NA	NA	TRBJ2-1	CASSEAGVGFYNEQFF	TGTGCCAGCAGTGAAGCAGGCGTCGGGTTCTACAATGAGCAGTTCTTC
TRBV12-5	NA	NA	TRBJ2-1	CASGLAPSSVRSSYNEQFF	TGTGCTAGTGGTTTGGCCCCTTCCTCAGTCCGTAGCTCCTACAATGAGCAGTTCTTC
TRBV6-1	TRBD1	NA	TRBJ2-2	CARGQGVTGELFF	TGTGCCAGAGGACAGGGGGTAACCGGGGAGCTGTTTTTT
TRBV25-1	NA	NA	TRBJ2-5	CASSVAPRETQYF	TGTGCCAGCAGTGTAGCCCCCCGGGAGACCCAGTACTTC
TRBV29-1	NA	NA	TRBJ2-3	CSVGLGSSTDTQYF	TGCAGCGTTGGTCTAGGGTCTAGCACAGATACGCAGTATTTT
TRBV12-3/TRBV12-4	TRBD1	NA	TRBJ2-7	CASSAGTGGAYEQYF	TGTGCCAGCAGTGCCGGGACAGGGGGCGCGTACGAGCAGTACTTC